The rows below give T cell receptor beta chains drawn from one sample of a study of cytomegalovirus exposure and HLA in healthy donors. Sequenced by immunoSEQ multiplex PCR; TCRdb stores in-frame clones only, minus some. The sample carries roughly 100,000 clones, around 80% recorded once. The sequenced sample was PBMCs. The origin of the receptors is a male donor in good health and CMV-seropositive. The CDR3 runs from the conserved cysteine through the conserved F or W. The D gene is left open where the match is weak. Clone size, where shown, is once, few, many, or a class for clones that have expanded.

CASSITGQYNEQFF | TGTGCCAGTAGTATAACAGGACAGTACAATGAGCAGTTCTTC | TRBV19 | . | TRBJ2-1 | .
CASREGNTIYF | TGTGCCAGCCGGGAGGGAAACACCATATATTTT | TRBV25-1 | . | TRBJ1-3 | .
CASSYSTGGGNTIYF | TGTGCCAGCAGTTACTCGACAGGGGGAGGAAACACCATATATTTT | TRBV6-5 | TRBD1 | TRBJ1-3 | .
CACKPGTDYGYTF | TGTGCCTGTAAACCCGGGACTGATTATGGCTACACCTTC | TRBV30 | . | TRBJ1-2 | .
CASTHQRGTDYEKLFF | TGTGCCAGCACTCACCAAAGAGGGACAGATTATGAAAAACTGTTTTTT | TRBV7-9 | TRBD1 | TRBJ1-4 | .
CASRAGLGTNEKLFF | TGTGCCAGTCGGGCGGGATTAGGAACTAATGAAAAACTGTTTTTT | TRBV19 | . | TRBJ1-4 | .
CSASVSYEQYF | TGCAGCGCCAGCGTTTCCTACGAGCAGTACTTC | TRBV29-1 | . | TRBJ2-7 | few
CASSLGANTGELFF | TGCGCCAGCAGCTTGGGGGCAAACACCGGGGAGCTGTTTTTT | TRBV5-1 | . | TRBJ2-2 | .
CASGDFYNEQFF | TGTGCCAGCGGGGACTTCTACAATGAGCAGTTCTTC | TRBV25-1 | . | TRBJ2-1 | .
CASSQDVRGGPYQETQYF | TGCGCCAGCAGCCAAGATGTTCGGGGGGGCCCGTACCAAGAGACCCAGTACTTC | TRBV4-3 | TRBD2 | TRBJ2-5 | .
CASSVRQGNSPLHF | TGTGCCAGCAGTGTGCGGCAAGGTAATTCACCCCTCCACTTT | TRBV2 | . | TRBJ1-6 | .
CASSQGPTYEQYF | TGTGCCAGCAGCCAGGGGCCAACCTACGAGCAGTACTTC | TRBV11-3 | . | TRBJ2-7 | .
CASSPGTGTSGANVLTF | TGTGCCAGCAGCCCCGGGACAGGGACTAGTGGGGCCAACGTCCTGACTTTC | TRBV7-9 | . | TRBJ2-6 | .
CASSSGGAGEQFF | TGTGCCAGCAGTTCCGGGGGGGCCGGTGAGCAGTTCTTC | TRBV6-5 | TRBD2 | TRBJ2-1 | .
CASSSGQGLYNYGYTF | TGTGCCAGCAGCTCGGGACAGGGTTTATATAACTATGGCTACACCTTC | TRBV5-5 | TRBD1 | TRBJ1-2 | .
CASRPGTGSNEKLFF | TGTGCCAGCAGGCCCGGGACAGGGTCGAATGAAAAACTGTTTTTT | TRBV7-6 | TRBD1 | TRBJ1-4 | .
CASSGDTLMNTEAFF | TGTGCCAGCAGCGGGGACACCCTCATGAACACTGAAGCTTTCTTT | TRBV9 | . | TRBJ1-1 | .
CASSLTGFYNSPLHF | TGTGCCAGCAGCTTGACAGGGTTCTATAATTCACCCCTCCACTTT | TRBV13 | TRBD1 | TRBJ1-6 | once
CASSLAAGNTGELFF | TGTGCCAGCAGCTTAGCAGCAGGGAACACCGGGGAGCTGTTTTTT | TRBV11-3 | . | TRBJ2-2 | .
CATSRERAGTGVAF | TGTGCCACCAGCAGAGAGAGGGCCGGGACAGGCGTAGCCTTC | TRBV15 | TRBD1 | TRBJ1-2 | .
CASSQTGPFNEQFF | TGCGCCAGCAGCCAGACAGGACCGTTCAATGAGCAGTTCTTC | TRBV5-1 | . | TRBJ2-1 | .
CASSFYPDRESREKLFF | TGTGCCAGCAGCTTTTACCCGGACAGGGAGTCCAGAGAAAAACTGTTTTTT | TRBV5-6 | TRBD1 | TRBJ1-4 | once
CASFIRVTEQFF | TGTGCCAGCTTTATCAGGGTCACTGAGCAGTTCTTC | TRBV5-6 | . | TRBJ2-1 | few
CASSSDRNQETQYF | TGTGCCAGCAGCTCGGACAGGAACCAAGAGACCCAGTACTTC | TRBV5-4 | TRBD1 | TRBJ2-5 | .
CASSHGGGAVTGELFF | TGTGCCAGCAGCCATGGCGGGGGGGCTGTCACCGGGGAGCTGTTTTTT | TRBV4-2 | TRBD2 | TRBJ2-2 | .
CASSVGGGTGELFF | TGTGCCAGCAGCGTAGGGGGGGGTACCGGGGAGCTGTTTTTT | TRBV9 | TRBD2 | TRBJ2-2 | .
CASSSQTGETNEKLFF | TGTGCCAGCAGCTCCCAAACAGGGGAGACTAATGAAAAACTGTTTTTT | TRBV7-9 | TRBD1 | TRBJ1-4 | .
CASSQEGQGVRNQPQHF | TGTGCCAGCAGCCAAGAGGGTCAAGGGGTTAGGAATCAGCCCCAGCATTTT | TRBV4-2 | . | TRBJ1-5 | .